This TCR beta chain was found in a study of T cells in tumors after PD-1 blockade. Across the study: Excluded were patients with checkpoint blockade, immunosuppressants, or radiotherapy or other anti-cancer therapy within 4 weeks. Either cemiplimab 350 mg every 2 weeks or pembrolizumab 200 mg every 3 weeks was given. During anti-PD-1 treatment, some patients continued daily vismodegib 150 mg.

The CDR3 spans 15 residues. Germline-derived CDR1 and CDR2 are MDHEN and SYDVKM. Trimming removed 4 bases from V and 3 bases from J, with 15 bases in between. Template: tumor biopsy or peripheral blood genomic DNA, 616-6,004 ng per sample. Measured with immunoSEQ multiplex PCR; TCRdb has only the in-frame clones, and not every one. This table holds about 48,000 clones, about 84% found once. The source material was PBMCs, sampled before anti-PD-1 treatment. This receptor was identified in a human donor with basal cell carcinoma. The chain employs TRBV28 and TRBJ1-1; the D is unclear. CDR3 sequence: CASSSPPSGDTEAFF. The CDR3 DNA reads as TGTGCCAGCAGTTCCCCCCCTAGCGGGGACACTGAAGCTTTCTTT.